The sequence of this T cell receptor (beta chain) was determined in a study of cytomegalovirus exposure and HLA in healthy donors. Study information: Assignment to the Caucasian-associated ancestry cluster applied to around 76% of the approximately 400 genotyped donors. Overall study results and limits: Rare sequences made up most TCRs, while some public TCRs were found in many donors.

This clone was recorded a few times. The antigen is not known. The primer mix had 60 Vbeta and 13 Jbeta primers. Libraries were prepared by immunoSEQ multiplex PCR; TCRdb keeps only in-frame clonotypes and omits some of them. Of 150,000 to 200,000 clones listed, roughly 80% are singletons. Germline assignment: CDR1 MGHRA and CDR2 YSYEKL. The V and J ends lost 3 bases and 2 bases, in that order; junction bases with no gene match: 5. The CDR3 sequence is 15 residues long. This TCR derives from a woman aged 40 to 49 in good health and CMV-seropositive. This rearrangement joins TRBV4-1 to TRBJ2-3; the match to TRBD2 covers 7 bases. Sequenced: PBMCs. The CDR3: CASSQGSGFTDTQYF. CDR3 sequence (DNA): TGCGCCAGCAGCCAGGGTAGCGGGTTCACAGATACGCAGTATTTT.